The 10 T cell receptor beta chains reported below all come from one sample, sequenced in a study of shared clonotypes between healthy human individuals. Assay used: immunoSEQ multiplex PCR; TCRdb lists only in-frame clones, some missing. The sample shows a few million clones, over 90% of them seen only once. Sequencing input: naive CD4+ T cells from PBMCs. Subset noted: CD45RA+ positively selected. These receptors all come from a man in his late teens or twenties in good health. Some clones in this sample may be carry-over from other donors' samples.

The chain links TRBV6-5 to TRBJ2-7; 7 bases fit TRBD1. Trimming removed 6 bases from V and 6 bases from J; junction bases left unmatched: 8. The CDR3 is made up of 13 amino acids. CDR1 MNHEY and CDR2 SVGAGI come from the germline V gene. This CDR3 reads CASSLTGPSEQYF. CDR3 in DNA: TGTGCCAGCAGCCTGACAGGGCCCTCCGAGCAGTACTTC.

The CDR3 loop reads CASSLHAGARMNEKLFF. DNA for the CDR3: TGTGCCAGCTCTCTCCACGCCGGCGCGCGAATGAATGAAAAACTGTTTTTT. J is TRBJ1-4 and V is TRBV18; D gene uncertain. Trimming removed 6 bases at V and 5 bases at J, with 22 bases between. The CDR3 consists of 17 residues. CDR1 KGHSH and CDR2 LQKENI come from the germline V gene.

The rearrangement uses TRBV28 and TRBJ2-7; D ambiguous. The germline CDR1 and CDR2 sequences are MDHEN and SYDVKM. V lost 7 bases to trimming and J lost 2 bases, with 15 bases between them. The CDR3 sequence is 14 residues long. CDR3 DNA: TGTGCCAGCACTCCGCAAGAAGGGCCCTACGAGCAGTACTTC. This gives the protein CASTPQEGPYEQYF.

The chain couples TRBV11-2 to TRBJ2-7; 9 bases fit TRBD2. CDR3 size: 17 residues. Germline CDR1 is SGHAT and CDR2 is FQNNGV. The J segment lost 7 bases and the V segment lost 1 base, leaving 14 bases of the junction unmatched. The CDR3 DNA is TGTGCCAGCAGCTTAGGGGGTAGCGGGAGTCTCGGGAGGGAGCAGTACTTC. It specifies CASSLGGSGSLGREQYF.

The V gene is TRBV5-4, the J gene TRBJ2-5; D tentatively reads TRBD1 or TRBD2 (5 bases each). From germline, CDR1 is SGHNT and CDR2 YYREEE (reference sequence). The CDR3 runs 13 residues. The germline V and J ends were trimmed by 3 bases and 4 bases, with 10 bases remaining between them. In nucleotides, the CDR3 is TGTGCCAGCAGCTCCGGGACCCGAGAGACCCAGTACTTC. Protein: CASSSGTRETQYF.

This chain connects TRBV6-1 to TRBJ2-5; D is uncertain. The germline V and J ends were trimmed by 6 bases and 2 bases, with 10 bases remaining between them. Germline CDR1 and CDR2: MNHNS and SASEGT. CDR3 length: 13 residues. DNA of the CDR3: TGTGCCAGCAGAGTCCATACGCAAGAGACCCAGTACTTC. As protein: CASRVHTQETQYF.

CDR3 coding DNA: TGTGCTAGTGGTTTAGGAGGGGGCTTCGATGGAAACACCATATATTTT. Amino acid sequence: CASGLGGGFDGNTIYF. The chain is built from TRBV12-5 and TRBJ1-3, with 7 bases lining up with TRBD1. The CDR3 consists of 16 residues. Germline assignment: CDR1 LGHNT and CDR2 FRNRAP. After removal of 3 bases from V and 3 bases from J, the junction contained 8 bases not matched to a gene.

The V call is TRBV6-6, the J call TRBJ2-1; D remains unclear. Trimming removed 0 bases from V and 9 bases from J, with 9 bases in between. This CDR3 spans 13 amino acids. Germline assignment: CDR1 MNHNY and CDR2 SVGAGI (reference sequence). CDR3 loop: CASSYSQPSEQFF. CDR3 DNA sequence: TGTGCCAGCAGTTACTCCCAACCTTCTGAGCAGTTCTTC.

The chain recombines TRBV7-6 with TRBJ2-3; D ambiguous. The CDR3 runs to 15 residues. V lost 3 bases and J lost 0, with 10 bases in between. CDR1 is SGHVS and CDR2 is FNYEAQ in the germline V gene. The CDR3, as DNA: TGTGCCAGCAGCTTCCCCGAGACGAGCACAGATACGCAGTATTTT. This gives the protein CASSFPETSTDTQYF. Filled out from reference TRBV7-6 and TRBJ2-3, the complete variable domain reads GAGVSQSPRYKVTKRGQDVALRCDPISGHVSLYWYRQALGQGPEFLTYFNYEAQQDKSGLPNDRFSAERPEGSISTLTIQRTEQRDSAMYRCASSFPETSTDTQYFGPGTRLTVL.

V usage is TRBV2 and J usage is TRBJ1-2; unclear D gene. The germline V gene encodes CDR1 SNHLY and CDR2 FYNNEI. V gave up 3 bases and J gave up 4 bases, with 9 bases separating them. The CDR3 has 13 residues. The CDR3 sequence: CASSERLFYGYTF. CDR3 in DNA: TGTGCCAGCAGTGAGCGGCTGTTCTATGGCTACACCTTC.